These 25 T cell receptor beta chains were sequenced from one sample in a study of vaccination and CD4 T cells after COVID-19. The treatment was: approximately nine-day PBMC culture with coronavirus spike peptide pools or control peptides (ViraFEST assay). Their recognized antigens are unknown. Sequencing of the DNA from cultured CD4+ T cells was carried out with the Oncomine TCR Beta short-read assay. TCRdb reanalysed the PCR reads using MiXCR and keeps one entry per CDR3 protein. The repertoire has roughly 12,000 distinct CDR3 sequences, approximately 64% of them found once; the top ten carry 8.7%. Here the sequenced sample was CD4+ T cells from blood, cultured in vitro, taken before SARS-CoV-2 vaccination. These receptors originate from a human donor who had recovered from COVID-19.

As concerns this clonotype: One junction end does not reproduce the germline sequence, and a read error may be involved. The chain employs TRBV27 and TRBJ1-5; D is uncertain. Germline CDR1 is MNHEY and CDR2 is SMNVEV (reference sequence). This CDR3 contains 14 residues. CDR3 loop: CASSLSEDYQPRHF. The DNA for the CDR3 is TGTGCCAGCAGTTTATCGGAGGATTATCAGCCCCGGCATTTT.

V is TRBV2 and J is TRBJ1-2; TRBD1 aligns across 11 bases. This CDR3 region has 14 residues. The J segment lost 4 bases and the V segment lost 5 bases, leaving 3 bases of the junction unmatched. Germline V gene lookup returns CDR1 SNHLY and CDR2 FYNNEI. The CDR3 protein is CASSRTGGFYGYTF. The CDR3, as DNA: TGTGCCAGCAGTCGGACAGGGGGCTTCTATGGCTACACCTTC.

This chain uses TRBV19 with TRBJ1-2; 10 nucleotides match TRBD1. Germline V lookup: CDR1 LNHDA, CDR2 SQIVND (reference sequence). J lost 1 base, V lost 4 bases, and 15 bases had no gene match. This CDR3 is 19 amino acids long. The CDR3 DNA is TGTGCCAGTAGTACCAACCCCTATCCCGGGACAGGGGTTAACTATGGCTACACCTTC. This codes for CASSTNPYPGTGVNYGYTF.

The sample holds a few counts of this clonotype. The chain has TRBV28 and TRBJ1-1, with TRBD1 matching 9 bases. From germline, CDR1 is MDHEN and CDR2 SYDVKM. The CDR3 spans 17 residues. Trimming removed 2 bases from V and 7 bases from J; junction bases left unmatched: 14. The CDR3 is CASSLVSGQGFRHEAFF. DNA of the CDR3: TGTGCCAGCAGTTTAGTCTCGGGACAGGGTTTCCGACATGAAGCTTTCTTT.

The rearrangement joins TRBV12-3 or TRBV12-4 to TRBJ2-5, with D unclear. V shed 6 bases and J shed 5 bases, with 16 bases lying between them. The CDR3 consists of 14 residues. The CDR3: CASRPMGKPETQYF. For the CDR3, the DNA is TGTGCCAGCAGACCAATGGGGAAACCGGAGACCCAGTACTTC.

The V gene is TRBV24-1, the J gene TRBJ2-6; no firm D call. Germline values: CDR1 KGHDR, CDR2 SFDVKD. This CDR3 comprises 12 residues. V was trimmed by 6 bases and J by 1 base, leaving 0 bases between them. CDR3 coding DNA: TGTGCCACCAGTTCTGGGGCCAACGTCCTGACTTTC. Translating gives CATSSGANVLTF.

This sequence joins TRBV5-1 and TRBJ2-5; D may be TRBD1 (7 bases). The germline V gene encodes CDR1 SGHRS and CDR2 YFSETQ. The CDR3 extends over 14 amino acids. V lost 4 bases to trimming and J lost 1 base, with 11 bases between them. CDR3 protein: CASSAGQLQETQYF. In DNA, the CDR3 is TGCGCCAGCAGCGCGGGACAGCTCCAAGAGACCCAGTACTTC.

CDR3 sequence: CASGTTHYGYTF. Written as DNA, the CDR3 is TGTGCCAGCGGGACGACCCACTATGGCTACACCTTC. V is TRBV27 and J is TRBJ1-2; tentative D call: TRBD1 (5 bases). Germline-derived CDR1 and CDR2 are MNHEY and SMNVEV (reference sequence). Trimming removed 8 bases at V and 3 bases at J, with 10 bases between. The CDR3 runs 12 residues.

This clonotype was seen more than once but under ten times. The chain carries TRBV20-1 and TRBJ2-7; TRBD2 aligns across 15 bases. Germline CDR1 reads DFQATT; CDR2 reads SNEGSKA (reference sequence). V lost 4 bases and J lost 0; bases outside the gene matches: 7. The CDR3 consists of 17 residues. CDR3 amino acids: CSATGLAGGPSSYEQYF. CDR3 nucleotides: TGCAGTGCTACGGGACTAGCGGGAGGCCCAAGCTCCTACGAGCAGTACTTC.

The DNA for the CDR3 is TGTGCCAGCAGTTACAGGTTGGGACAGCTAAAGGGGGGTTCTGAAGCTTTCTTT. Translated: CASSYRLGQLKGGSEAFF. The V call is TRBV6-5, the J call TRBJ1-1; 7 positions match TRBD1. CDR1 and CDR2 from the germline V gene are MNHEY and SVGAGI. The CDR3 consists of 18 residues. The V gene end was trimmed by 2 bases and the J gene end by 6 bases; junction bases not matched to a gene: 18.

The gene calls are TRBV6-1 and TRBJ1-2; D is ambiguous. The germline V gene has CDR1 MNHNS and CDR2 SASEGT. V lost 4 bases and J 4 bases, leaving 10 bases between the germline ends. This CDR3 is 13 amino acids long. This CDR3 reads CASSGRPPYGYTF. CDR3 sequence (DNA): TGTGCCAGCAGTGGAAGGCCGCCCTATGGCTACACCTTC.

The chain carries TRBV6-5 and TRBJ2-1, with D tentatively TRBD2 (6 bases). The CDR3 covers 12 residues. Germline V gene sequence: CDR1 MNHEY, CDR2 SVGAGI. Trimming took 2 bases from V and 9 from J, leaving 8 bases between them. Here the CDR3 reads CASSYVGGEQFF. The CDR3 DNA reads TGTGCCAGCAGTTACGTCGGGGGTGAGCAGTTCTTC.

The chain has TRBV19 and TRBJ2-5; D may be TRBD1 (5 bases). Germline CDR1 LNHDA, CDR2 SQIVND (reference sequence). This CDR3 spans 14 amino acids. The ends were cut back, 5 bases at V and 7 bases at J, with 17 bases in the middle. The CDR3 sequence: CASSQYQGSGTQYF. CDR3 bases: TGTGCCAGTAGTCAATACCAGGGTTCTGGGACCCAGTACTTC.

The J gene is TRBJ1-5, the V gene TRBV6-1, with D unresolved. The CDR3 has 15 amino acids. The ends were cut back, 6 bases at V and 2 bases at J, with 14 bases in the middle. Germline-derived CDR1 and CDR2 are MNHNS and SASEGT. The CDR3 loop is CASRRTDGRNQPQHF. In DNA form, the CDR3 reads TGTGCCAGCAGAAGAACCGACGGCCGCAATCAGCCCCAGCATTTT.

This chain uses TRBV10-3 with TRBJ1-1; 8 bases are shared with TRBD1. Per germline, CDR1 ENHRY and CDR2 SYGVKD. V lost 9 bases and J lost 4; bases outside the gene matches: 7. The CDR3 extends over 13 amino acids. The CDR3, as DNA: TGTGCCATTTCCAGAACAGGGGGCACTGAAGCTTTCTTT. Its translation is CAISRTGGTEAFF.

The rearrangement uses TRBV20-1 and TRBJ2-2, with 11 nucleotides matching TRBD1. V shed 3 bases, J shed 4 bases, and the junction held 1 base outside the gene matches. The CDR3 extends over 14 amino acids. Germline V CDR1 and CDR2: DFQATT, SNEGSKA (reference sequence). The DNA for the CDR3 is TGCAGTGCTAGGGGGACAGGGGGCACCGGGGAGCTGTTTTTT. Protein sequence: CSARGTGGTGELFF.

The V call is TRBV6-1, the J call TRBJ2-3; 9 positions match TRBD1. Germline V lookup: CDR1 MNHNS, CDR2 SASEGT. The CDR3 sequence is 14 residues long. J gave up 3 bases and V 6 bases, and 4 bases lay outside the gene matches. CDR3: CASRQGAVTDTQYF. CDR3 in DNA: TGTGCCAGCAGACAGGGGGCGGTAACAGATACGCAGTATTTT.

The V and J genes are TRBV28 and TRBJ2-4; no clear D. This CDR3 spans 14 amino acids. Trimming took off 1 base at V and 2 bases at J, with 6 bases between the two ends. Germline assignment: CDR1 MDHEN and CDR2 SYDVKM. CDR3: CASSLLGTKNIQYF. CDR3 DNA sequence: TGTGCCAGCAGTTTATTGGGTACCAAAAACATTCAGTACTTC.

This clonotype was seen only once. CDR3 protein: CASSRYLYPGEQFF. For the CDR3, the DNA is TGTGCCAGCAGCCGATACCTGTACCCCGGCGAGCAGTTCTTC. This chain connects TRBV7-2 to TRBJ2-1; no reliable D call. The CDR3 consists of 14 residues. V shed 5 bases and J shed 10 bases, with 18 bases lying between them. Germline V gives CDR1 SGHTA, CDR2 FQGNSA. Full variable domain (rest looked up from reference TRBV7-2 and TRBJ2-1): GAGVSQSPSNKVTEKGKDVELRCDPISGHTALYWYRQSLGQGLEFLIYFQGNSAPDKSGLPSDRFSAERTGGSVSTLTIQRTQQEDSAVYLCASSRYLYPGEQFFGPGTRLTVL.

This chain joins TRBV4-3 and TRBJ1-2; TRBD1 matches at 9 bases. The CDR3 covers 16 residues. The ends lost 1 base at V and 2 bases at J; junction bases unmatched: 5. Per the germline V gene, CDR1 is LGHNA and CDR2 is YSLEER. CDR3 coding DNA: TGCGCCAGCAGCCAAGTTTCCACAGGGGGCAACTATGGCTACACCTTC. This gives the protein CASSQVSTGGNYGYTF.

The chain combines TRBV7-9 with TRBJ1-4, with 7 bases identical to TRBD1. V trimming: 5 bases; J trimming: 15 bases; junction bases outside the gene matches: 12. The germline V gene encodes CDR1 SEHNR and CDR2 FQNEAQ (reference sequence). The CDR3 totals 13 residues. The CDR3 loop is CASSLDSGTEVFF. The CDR3 nucleotides read TGTGCCAGCAGCCTTGACTCCGGGACAGAAGTGTTTTTT.

The chain links TRBV7-8 to TRBJ1-5; D unresolved. The V and J ends lost 0 bases and 4 bases respectively, with 7 bases between them. The germline V gene encodes CDR1 SGHVS and CDR2 FQNEAQ. The CDR3 spans 14 residues. CDR3 nucleotides: TGTGCCAGCAGCTTAGCGTTCGAGAATCAGCCCCAGCATTTT. Protein product: CASSLAFENQPQHF.

The V call is TRBV7-2, the J call TRBJ1-1; 8 bases fit TRBD1. This CDR3 spans 15 amino acids. Germline V gene lookup returns CDR1 SGHTA and CDR2 FQGNSA. The trim removed 5 bases at V and 1 base at J, leaving 6 bases unmatched. The CDR3 here is CASSATDRANTEAFF. CDR3 in DNA: TGTGCCAGCAGCGCAACGGACAGGGCGAACACTGAAGCTTTCTTT.

V is TRBV11-3 and J is TRBJ2-2; possible D gene TRBD1, 6 bases. The CDR3 is 15 residues long. The V gene's germline CDR1 is SGHNT and CDR2 YENEEA. V was cut by 3 bases and J by 6 bases, with 14 bases left in between. Written as DNA, the CDR3 is TGTGCCAGCAGCTTTCGGACAGCCACACCCGGGGAGCTGTTTTTT. Residues: CASSFRTATPGELFF. Filled out from reference TRBV11-3 and TRBJ2-2, the complete variable domain reads EAGVVQSPRYKIIEKKQPVAFWCNPISGHNTLYWYLQNLGQGPELLIRYENEEAVDDSQLPKDRFSAERLKGVDSTLKIQPAELGDSAVYLCASSFRTATPGELFFGEGSRLTVL.

This rearrangement joins TRBV12-3 or TRBV12-4 to TRBJ2-6; perhaps TRBD1 as D (6 bases). The V end was cut by 3 bases, the J end by 0 bases, with 6 bases between. The CDR3 spans 15 residues. CDR3 loop: CASSFRGSGANVLTF. CDR3 nucleotides: TGTGCCAGCAGTTTCAGGGGCTCTGGGGCCAACGTCCTGACTTTC.